This TCR beta chain was recovered during a study of T cell responses to AZD1222 COVID-19 vaccine. Findings of the study overall: The donor cohort was predominantly white British with a female majority, and clonal diversity may have been underestimated. Repertoires were sampled only after the peak T cell response. Baseline serology detected seropositivity in only six AZD1222 recipients. Within unmutated variant regions lay the reported targets of nearly half of spike-specific TCRs.

The junction had 9 bases not matched to a gene; V was cut back by 7 bases and J by 8 bases. The CDR3 runs 16 residues. CDR1 and CDR2 (germline): ENHRY, SYGVKD. Generated by immunoSEQ multiplex PCR, the TCRdb table keeps only in-frame clones and is missing some. The table has under 150,000 clones, 80% to 95% seen once. Points on this clone: Its antigen is undetermined.

The TCR originated in an adult who received the AZD1222 COVID-19 vaccine. The sequencing used peripheral blood, collected 28 days after the second AZD1222 dose. This chain uses TRBV10-3 with TRBJ2-1; 15 positions match TRBD2. The CDR3 DNA reads TGTGCCATCACTCGGACTAGCGGGGGGGCGGGTCATGAGCAGTTCTTC. Its translation is CAITRTSGGAGHEQFF.